Each of the 19 T cell receptor beta chains below was sequenced from the same sample in a study of Graves' ophthalmopathy and Graves' hyperthyroidism. Researchers took RNA transcripts and amplified TCR beta CDR3 regions from them. A first-round RT-PCR used HTBI primers, followed by a second-round multiplex PCR. TCRdb ran MiXCR on the multiplex PCR reads and lists one entry per CDR3 protein. The top ten hold about 4.2% of the sample, which has around 590,000 distinct CDR3 sequences, about two fifths seen once. The specimen was peripheral blood or thyroid tissue (not recorded which). The receptors were sampled from an adult man with Graves' hyperthyroidism.

The rearrangement links TRBV7-8 to TRBJ2-5; 10 nucleotides agree with TRBD2. This CDR3 spans 18 amino acids. V shed 0 bases, J shed 5 bases, and the junction held 12 bases outside the gene matches. Germline V gene lookup returns CDR1 SGHVS and CDR2 FQNEAQ. The DNA for the CDR3 is TGTGCCAGCAGCTTAGCGGCTAGCGGGGGATCCAAGCAGGAGACCCAGTACTTC. As protein: CASSLAASGGSKQETQYF.

The chain is built from TRBV29-1 and TRBJ2-1; TRBD2 aligns across 7 bases. The CDR3 runs to 14 residues. V gave up 6 bases and J gave up 1 base; unmatched junction bases: 6. Germline V lookup: CDR1 SQVTM, CDR2 ANQGSEA. The CDR3 is CSVPQAGSYNEQFF. DNA of the CDR3: TGCAGCGTCCCCCAAGCGGGGTCCTACAATGAGCAGTTCTTC.

This clonotype was picked up many times. The V gene is TRBV7-6, the J gene TRBJ2-7, with 12 bases lining up with TRBD2. Unmatched junction bases numbered 4, after V lost 6 bases and J lost 7 bases. Germline V gene data show CDR1 as SGHVS and CDR2 as FNYEAQ. CDR3 size: 13 residues. CDR3 in amino acids: CASSPLAGGEQYF. CDR3 DNA sequence: TGTGCCAGCAGTCCCCTAGCGGGAGGGGAGCAGTACTTC.

This chain connects TRBV5-1 to TRBJ2-5; 11 bases are a match to TRBD2. The CDR3 has 15 amino acids. The germline CDR1 and CDR2 sequences are SGHRS and YFSETQ. Germline trimming cut 2 bases from V and 11 bases from J; bases unmatched to any gene: 11. The CDR3, as DNA: TGCGCCAGCAGCTTTGGGACTAGCGGCACAGATACGCAGTACTTC. Translation gives CASSFGTSGTDTQYF.

This clonotype has more than one count but fewer than ten. The chain is built from TRBV19 and TRBJ2-3; 8 positions agree with TRBD2. The CDR3 extends over 14 amino acids. V was pared by 7 bases and J by 7 bases, with 10 bases of the junction left unmatched. Germline V lookup: CDR1 LNHDA, CDR2 SQIVND (reference sequence). The CDR3: CASNPAGEGYTQYF. The CDR3 nucleotides are TGTGCCAGTAATCCAGCGGGAGAGGGGTATACGCAGTATTTT.

For this clonotype: The CDR3 ends on some other residue instead of the conserved phenylalanine or tryptophan, so this is likely a read error. The chain is built from TRBV5-1 and TRBJ1-1; the match to TRBD1 covers 7 bases. CDR1 and CDR2 from the germline V gene are SGHRS and YFSETQ. The CDR3 sequence is 14 residues long. The junction had 5 bases not matched to a gene; V was cut back by 0 bases and J by 6 bases. The CDR3 is CASSLGQGSSEAFS. The CDR3 coding sequence is TGCGCCAGCAGCTTGGGACAGGGTAGTTCTGAAGCTTTCTCT.

This clonotype was recorded many times. V usage is TRBV12-3 or TRBV12-4 and J usage is TRBJ1-3; D gene uncertain. Trimming left V 3 bases short and J 1 base short, with 10 bases between. The CDR3 extends over 15 amino acids. The CDR3 region has the DNA TGTGCCAGCAGTTTTGGAGCGACGTCTGGAAACACCATATATTTT. This gives the protein CASSFGATSGNTIYF.

CDR3 loop: CASSLPQFQETQYF. The DNA of the CDR3 is TGTGCCAGCAGCTTACCCCAGTTCCAAGAGACCCAGTACTTC. The chain joins TRBV7-2 to TRBJ2-7; the D is unclear. The J call may be mistaken, given a closer DNA end match to TRBJ2-5. CDR3 length: 14 residues. Germline CDR1 reads SGHTA; CDR2 reads FQGNSA.

CDR3 coding DNA: TGTGCCAGCAGCCCCCGACGGGGAAGCTCCTATAATTCACCCCTCCACTTT. This codes for CASSPRRGSSYNSPLHF. The chain uses TRBV6-5 and TRBJ1-6, with D hard to call. CDR1 and CDR2 (germline): MNHEY, SVGAGI. Trimming shortened V by 6 bases and J by 0 bases, and 15 bases separated the two germline ends. The CDR3 runs 17 residues.

This clonotype has a count of ten or more. The genes are TRBV29-1 and TRBJ2-7, with D unresolved. V lost 6 bases, J lost 0 bases, and 9 bases lay in between. The CDR3 runs to 12 residues. Germline loops: CDR1 SQVTM, CDR2 ANQGSEA. The CDR3 DNA sequence: TGCAGCGTGGTAAAGAGCTCCTACGAGCAGTACTTC. It specifies CSVVKSSYEQYF.

This clonotype has ten or more counts. The chain joins TRBV19 to TRBJ2-7; D may be TRBD2 (5 bases). Looked up from germline, CDR1 is LNHDA and CDR2 is SQIVND (reference sequence). Between the trimmed V and J ends, which lost 6 bases and 7 bases, there was a span of 19 bases. This CDR3 has 14 residues. Here the CDR3 reads CASRTTGELGEQYF. CDR3 sequence (DNA): TGTGCCAGTAGAACCACCGGGGAGTTGGGGGAGCAGTACTTC.

The gene calls are TRBV2 and TRBJ1-6; tentatively, D is TRBD1 (5 bases). Trimming removed 6 bases at V and 9 bases at J, with 18 bases between. Germline-derived CDR1 and CDR2 are SNHLY and FYNNEI. The CDR3 is 15 residues long. The chain's CDR3 is CASRLAGGSGSPLHF. The DNA for the CDR3 is TGTGCCAGCAGGCTAGCGGGGGGTTCGGGTTCACCCCTCCACTTT.

In this sample, this clonotype turned up many times. V usage is TRBV19 and J usage is TRBJ1-5; D gene uncertain. Trimming removed 8 bases at V and 0 bases at J, with 11 bases between. This CDR3 contains 14 residues. Germline V gene sequence: CDR1 LNHDA, CDR2 SQIVND (reference sequence). CDR3 sequence (DNA): TGTGCCAGTTCGACAAGCAATAGCAATCAGCCCCAGCATTTT. Translated: CASSTSNSNQPQHF.

This clonotype was counted only a few times. The chain combines TRBV7-2 with TRBJ1-1; TRBD1 matches 7 bases. The CDR3 runs to 16 residues. Germline CDR1 is SGHTA and CDR2 is FQGNSA. V trimming: 2 bases; J trimming: 5 bases; junction bases outside the gene matches: 11. The CDR3 nucleotides are TGTGCCAGCAGCTTAAGGGGGCGGCGCGAGGATACTGAAGCTTTCTTT. This encodes CASSLRGRREDTEAFF.

As for this clonotype: It may be a read error: a sequence one base away is much more abundant. The V and J genes are TRBV12-3 or TRBV12-4 and TRBJ1-6; tentatively, D is TRBD1 (6 bases). This CDR3 is built from 14 residues. CDR3 amino acids: CASGLQGYNPPLHF. CDR3 bases: TGTGCTAGTGGTTTACAGGGTTATAATCCACCCCTCCACTTT.

This clonotype was observed many times. A junction end diverges from the germline sequence, so it may reflect a read error. The V and J genes are TRBV7-7 and TRBJ2-5, with TRBD2 identical over 9 bases. The V gene's germline CDR1 is SSHAT and CDR2 FNYEAQ (reference sequence). This CDR3 spans 15 amino acids. The chain's CDR3 is CASSLTSGHQETQYF. The CDR3 nucleotides read TGTGCTAGCAGCTTGACTAGCGGTCACCAAGAGACCCAGTACTTC.

The chain joins TRBV2 to TRBJ1-5, with 11 bases that match TRBD1. Germline assignment: CDR1 SNHLY and CDR2 FYNNEI. V trimming: 7 bases; J trimming: 5 bases; junction bases outside the gene matches: 4. The CDR3 length is 14 residues. The DNA for the CDR3 is TGTGCCAGCATATCGGACAGGGGGCATCAGCCCCAGCATTTT. Translating gives CASISDRGHQPQHF.

This clonotype was detected only a few times. The J gene is TRBJ1-6, the V gene TRBV28; the D gene is possibly TRBD1 (6 bases). The length of the CDR3 is 16 residues. Germline lookup yields CDR1 MDHEN and CDR2 SYDVKM. V was cut by 2 bases and J by 6 bases, with 14 bases left in between. The CDR3 is CASSLRWGQTNSPLHF. The CDR3 coding sequence is TGTGCCAGCAGTTTAAGATGGGGACAAACTAATTCACCCCTCCACTTT.

The chain carries TRBV2 and TRBJ1-1, with 7 bases identical to TRBD1. The trim removed 4 bases at V and 6 bases at J, leaving 5 bases unmatched. The CDR3 spans 13 residues. CDR1 and CDR2 (germline): SNHLY, FYNNEI. The chain's CDR3 is CASSGTGNPEAFF. The CDR3 coding sequence is TGTGCCAGCAGTGGGACAGGTAACCCTGAAGCTTTCTTT. Supplemented by reference TRBV2 and TRBJ1-1, the full variable domain reads EPEVTQTPSHQVTQMGQEVILRCVPISNHLYFYWYRQILGQKVEFLVSFYNNEISEKSEIFDDQFSVERPDGSNFTLKIRSTKLEDSAMYFCASSGTGNPEAFFGQGTRLTVV.